This T cell receptor beta chain was identified during a study of T cells in Graves' hyperthyroidism and ophthalmopathy (dated by TCRdb to the late 2010s). Context from the whole study: Peripheral blood was sampled at the time of initial diagnosis, prior to any treatment. To identify distinguishing TCR V-J signatures, a discovery cohort of about 100 patients was used, comprising 43 with Graves' ophthalmopathy and around 57 with stable Graves' hyperthyroidism. Whether ophthalmopathy could be predicted prospectively was tested in an independent validation cohort made up of fewer than 20 hyperthyroidism patients plus 17 patients who later progressed to ophthalmopathy. For training and testing, the 100 or so patients in the discovery cohort were randomly divided in a 7:3 ratio. In about 6 Graves' hyperthyroidism patients, the study also compared T-cell repertoires from thyroid tissue with T-cell repertoires from blood. Following sampling, methimazole starting at 30 mg daily was given to hyperthyroidism patients, and high-dose intravenous methylprednisolone was given to ophthalmopathy patients. The paper describes TCR Vbeta CDR3 sequencing of more than 120 peripheral blood samples, made up of 40 to 45 ophthalmopathy patients, more than 70 hyperthyroidism patients and roughly 17 progressor patients.

Stable Graves' hyperthyroidism was defined as no progression to ophthalmopathy during 18 months of follow-up. Hyperthyroidism patients were newly diagnosed, had a disease duration of under 2 months, and were aged 18 to 65 years. The study excluded patients with uncontrolled infections, other autoimmune diseases, pregnancy or lactation. Clinical symptoms, serum thyroxine and TRAb, thyroid ultrasound, and orbital computed tomography formed the basis for the diagnoses. Ficoll-Paque density gradient centrifugation was used to isolate PBMCs from about 10 ml of fresh peripheral blood. Trizol reagent was used to extract total RNA, and RNA quality was then checked on an Agilent 2100 Bioanalyzer. The investigation overall reported the following: In validation, the model predicted progression to ophthalmopathy with roughly 66% sensitivity and approximately 78% specificity, a median of 6.5 months before onset. Most expanded thyroid clonotypes (frequency above 0.001) were also found in blood, which suggests that blood repertoires may mirror thyroid immune responses. Ophthalmopathy was separated from stable hyperthyroidism by a 13 V-J signature model, with about 88% sensitivity and about 81% specificity obtained in cross-validation and 80%/75% obtained in testing. No statistical method was used to set the sample size in advance, and investigators knew the group allocation.

V drops 0 bases and J drops 8 bases, leaving 13 bases in between. In the germline V gene, CDR1 corresponds to SNHLY and CDR2 to FYNNEI. The CDR3 has 14 amino acids, counting the end cysteine and phenylalanine. The retained sequence is limited to the CDR3, 42 bases, with the frame set at the first base. Amplification of TCR beta CDR3 regions was carried out from RNA transcripts. A first-round RT-PCR of the TCR CDR3 used the HTBI primer set with the Qiagen OneStep RT-PCR kit. A second multiplex PCR round built the libraries, followed by size selection and purification. Sequencing of the libraries was done on an Illumina HiSeq2000 using paired-end 100 bp reads. Regarding the original processing steps: SOAPnuke was used to process the raw data, throwing out any read that contained adapters or uncalled bases, had a mean Phred below 15, or lacked an exact constant-primer or identifier match. COPE v1.2.5 was used to merge high-quality paired reads, and clonotypes were defined as unique nucleotide sequences. MiTCR v1.1 was used to align clonotypes to the IMGT TRBV, TRBD and TRBJ reference segments. Analysis was restricted to V-J combinations with a frequency above 0.0001, which covered about 99% of repertoires. A TCS score was defined as the ratio between F50 (clonal expansion) and ExV (chaos), using BLOSUM62-based TCRdist between CDR3 peptides within each V-J. Welch's t-statistics and random forest reduced several hundred V-J features to 13, which were used in a naive Bayes classifier (R e1071). TCRdb took the public reads, trimmed them with fastp at Q25, ran MiXCR for clone calling and kept in-frame beta chains. Under each unique CDR3 protein, matching rows form one entry showing the most common genes and DNA. TCRdb's processing, not the study's, gives the V and J calls here. Within this sample are 300,000 or so distinct CDR3 sequences, with about 20% of them counted one time only. The ten largest account for 45% to 55% of the sample.

For this clonotype: The specificity of this receptor is unknown. No much larger clonotype is one base removed from it; base qualities were not supplied.

The specimen sequenced was blood. The chain joins TRBV2 to TRBJ1-2, with an unclear D gene assignment. This TCR was recovered from a woman aged 45-59 years with Graves' hyperthyroidism. The nucleotides read TGTGCCAGCAGTGAAGCGCGGCAGTTCCTCGGCTACACCTTC. Its protein is CASSEARQFLGYTF.